Sequencing of this T cell receptor (beta chain) was carried out in a study of technical replicates of blood from a handful of donors. The CDR3 extends over 13 amino acids. Germline V gene data show CDR1 as MNHEY and CDR2 as SMNVEV (reference sequence). J was trimmed by 9 bases and V by 0 bases; bases with no gene match: 2. Clones were sequenced by immunoSEQ multiplex PCR, and TCRdb holds only the in-frame ones, with some missing. Of approximately 79,000 clones in the sample, around 96% were seen once. The chain couples TRBV27 to TRBJ2-1; the match to TRBD2 covers 7 bases. The TCR was taken from a human donor in good health. Sequencing used T cells isolated from PBMCs. The CDR3 sequence: CASSLSWEGEQFF. In nucleotides, the CDR3 is TGTGCCAGCAGTTTATCGTGGGAGGGTGAGCAGTTCTTC.